This T cell receptor (beta chain) was identified in a study of healthy donors' naive CD4 and CD8 T cells. Study-wide results and limits: CDR3 charge plus V and J genes appeared to account for approximately 13% of CD4/CD8 variance. Positive CDR3 charge linked to CD4+ cells, negative to CD8+ cells.

Worth noting for this clonotype: Its antigen is still unknown.

CDR1 is SQVTM, CDR2 ANQGSEA, per germline. CDR3 size: 14 residues. The V end lost 3 bases, the J end lost 5 bases, and 15 bases lay between the germline ends. A linear amplification protocol produced the TCR libraries from 500 ng of total RNA. The authors' processing: Sequencing covered more than 60,000 rearranged alpha-chain transcripts across 5 healthy donors. From the reads, TCRdb called clonotypes with MiXCR, one entry per CDR3 protein. These V and J calls derive from TCRdb rather than the authors' analysis. The sample has approximately 200,000 distinct CDR3 sequences; over 60% are singletons. This sequence joins TRBV29-1 and TRBJ2-3; D may be TRBD1 (6 bases). The TCR was taken from a pool of human donors in good health; the sample pools cells from several healthy donors. Sequenced input: naive CD4+ and CD8+ T cells sorted from blood, pooled from several donors. This CDR3 is CSVETGRSRDTQYF. DNA for the CDR3: TGCAGCGTTGAGACAGGCAGGTCGAGAGATACGCAGTATTTT.